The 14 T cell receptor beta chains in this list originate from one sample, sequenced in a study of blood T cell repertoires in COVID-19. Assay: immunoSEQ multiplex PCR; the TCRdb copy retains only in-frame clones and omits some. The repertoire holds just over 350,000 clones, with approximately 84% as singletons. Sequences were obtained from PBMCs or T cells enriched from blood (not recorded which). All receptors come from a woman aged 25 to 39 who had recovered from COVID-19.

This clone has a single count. The CDR3 nucleotides are TGTGCCAGCAGCTTGGGGGGACTAGAGCCAGATACGCAGTATTTT. Amino acids: CASSLGGLEPDTQYF. V usage is TRBV7-8 and J usage is TRBJ2-3, with 8 positions matching TRBD2. Germline loops: CDR1 SGHVS, CDR2 FQNEAQ. With V trimmed by 3 bases and J by 4 bases, 6 bases remained unmatched. The CDR3 has 15 residues.

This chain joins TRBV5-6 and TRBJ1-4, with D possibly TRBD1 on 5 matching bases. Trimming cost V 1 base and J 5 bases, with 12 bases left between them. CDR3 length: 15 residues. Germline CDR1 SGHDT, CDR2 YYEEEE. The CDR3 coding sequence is TGTGCCAGCAGCTTGAATCAGGGATACAATGAAAAACTGTTTTTT. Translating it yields CASSLNQGYNEKLFF.

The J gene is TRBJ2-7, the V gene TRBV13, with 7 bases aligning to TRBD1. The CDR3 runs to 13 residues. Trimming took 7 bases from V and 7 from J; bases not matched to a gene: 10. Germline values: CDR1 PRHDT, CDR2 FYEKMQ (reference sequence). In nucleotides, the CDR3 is TGTGCCAGCACCGAATCTACAGGGGAAGAGCAGTACTTC. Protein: CASTESTGEEQYF.

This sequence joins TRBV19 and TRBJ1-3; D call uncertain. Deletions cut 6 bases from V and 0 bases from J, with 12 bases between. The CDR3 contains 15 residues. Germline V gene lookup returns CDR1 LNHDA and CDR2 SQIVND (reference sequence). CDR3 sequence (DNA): TGTGCCAGTAGGATCCAGACTGACTCTGGAAACACCATATATTTT. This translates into CASRIQTDSGNTIYF.

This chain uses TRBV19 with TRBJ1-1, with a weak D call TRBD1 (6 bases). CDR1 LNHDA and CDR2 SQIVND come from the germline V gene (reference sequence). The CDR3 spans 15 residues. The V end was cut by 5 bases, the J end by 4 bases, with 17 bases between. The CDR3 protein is CASSHGQHSTTEAFF. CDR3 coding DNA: TGTGCCAGTAGTCATGGACAGCACTCGACCACTGAAGCTTTCTTT. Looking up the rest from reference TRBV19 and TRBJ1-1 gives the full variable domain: DGGITQSPKYLFRKEGQNVTLSCEQNLNHDAMYWYRQDPGQGLRLIYYSQIVNDFQKGDIAEGYSVSREKKESFPLTVTSAQKNPTAFYLCASSHGQHSTTEAFFGQGTRLTVV.

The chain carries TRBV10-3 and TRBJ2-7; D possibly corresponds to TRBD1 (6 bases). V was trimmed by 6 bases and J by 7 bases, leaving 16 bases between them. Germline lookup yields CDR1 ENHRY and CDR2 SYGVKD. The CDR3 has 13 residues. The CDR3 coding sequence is TGTGCCATCAGCTCGGACAGTTTTGGTGAGCAGTACTTC. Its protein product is CAISSDSFGEQYF.

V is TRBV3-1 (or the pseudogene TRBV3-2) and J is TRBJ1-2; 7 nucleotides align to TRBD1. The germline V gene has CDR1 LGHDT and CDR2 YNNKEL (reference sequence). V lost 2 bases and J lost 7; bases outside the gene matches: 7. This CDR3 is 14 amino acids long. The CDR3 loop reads CASSQQRGQTGYTF. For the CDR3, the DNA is TGTGCCAGCAGCCAACAAAGGGGGCAGACTGGCTACACCTTC.

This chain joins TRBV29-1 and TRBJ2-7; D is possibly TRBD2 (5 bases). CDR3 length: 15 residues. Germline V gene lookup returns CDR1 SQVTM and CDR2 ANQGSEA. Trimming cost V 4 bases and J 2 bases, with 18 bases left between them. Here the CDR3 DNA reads TGCAGCGTTGGCCGATTCGCGGAGGCCGCCTACGAGCAGTACTTC. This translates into CSVGRFAEAAYEQYF.

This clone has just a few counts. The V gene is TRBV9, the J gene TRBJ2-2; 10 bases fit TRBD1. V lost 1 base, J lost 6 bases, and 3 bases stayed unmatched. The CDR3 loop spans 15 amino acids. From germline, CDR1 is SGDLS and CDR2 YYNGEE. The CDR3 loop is CASSVRGQGPGELFF. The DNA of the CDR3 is TGTGCCAGCAGCGTAAGGGGACAGGGGCCCGGGGAGCTGTTTTTT.

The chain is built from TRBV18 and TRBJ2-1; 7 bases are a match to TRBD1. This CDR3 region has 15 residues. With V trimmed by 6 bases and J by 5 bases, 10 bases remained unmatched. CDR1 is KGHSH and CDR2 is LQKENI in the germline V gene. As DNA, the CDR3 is TGTGCCAGCTCGACCCCCGGGACAGCCAACAATGAGCAGTTCTTC. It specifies CASSTPGTANNEQFF.

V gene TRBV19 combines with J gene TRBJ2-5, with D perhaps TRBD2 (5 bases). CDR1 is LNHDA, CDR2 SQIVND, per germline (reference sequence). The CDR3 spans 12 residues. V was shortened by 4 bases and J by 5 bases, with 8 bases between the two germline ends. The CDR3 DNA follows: TGTGCCAGTAGTACCGGGGTGGAGACCCAGTACTTC. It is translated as CASSTGVETQYF.

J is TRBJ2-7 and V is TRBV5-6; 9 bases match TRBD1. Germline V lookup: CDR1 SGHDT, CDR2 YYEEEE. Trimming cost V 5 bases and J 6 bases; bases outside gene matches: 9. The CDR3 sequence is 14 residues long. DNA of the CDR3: TGTGCCAGCAGTTACGGGACAGGGTCATCCGAGCAGTACTTC. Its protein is CASSYGTGSSEQYF.

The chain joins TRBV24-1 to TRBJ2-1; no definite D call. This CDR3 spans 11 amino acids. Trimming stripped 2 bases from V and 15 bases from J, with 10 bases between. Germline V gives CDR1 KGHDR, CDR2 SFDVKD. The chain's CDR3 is CATSDSQISFF. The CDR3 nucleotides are TGTGCCACCAGTGATTCCCAGATTTCGTTCTTC.

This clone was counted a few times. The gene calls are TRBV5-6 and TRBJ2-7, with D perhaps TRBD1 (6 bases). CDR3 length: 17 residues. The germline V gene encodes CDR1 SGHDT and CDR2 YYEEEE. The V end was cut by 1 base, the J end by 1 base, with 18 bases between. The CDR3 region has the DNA TGTGCCAGCAGCTTGCGGTCTTTCGGGACATATTCCTACGAGCAGTACTTC. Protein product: CASSLRSFGTYSYEQYF.